A single sample is the source of the 11 T cell receptor beta chains below, sequenced in a study of blood T cell repertoires in COVID-19. The assay was immunoSEQ multiplex PCR, and TCRdb's table has in-frame clones only and misses some. The table has 95,000 to 100,000 clones, roughly 89% seen once. The sequenced sample was peripheral blood. The origin of the receptors is a human donor with COVID-19, enrolled during active disease. The donor label of this sample is uncertain.

This clone was detected once. The CDR3: CASSYYEDSGGPMSSYNEQFF. The DNA for the CDR3 is TGTGCCAGCAGTTACTATGAGGATAGCGGGGGGCCTATGAGCTCCTACAATGAGCAGTTCTTC. This rearrangement joins TRBV6-2 or TRBV6-3 to TRBJ2-1; 10 nucleotides match TRBD2. The V and J ends lost 1 base and 0 bases, in that order; junction bases with no gene match: 15. The CDR3 totals 21 residues. Germline V gene data show CDR1 as MNHEY and CDR2 as SVGEGT.

V usage is TRBV2 and J usage is TRBJ2-2; 11 bases line up with TRBD1. Per the germline V gene, CDR1 is SNHLY and CDR2 is FYNNEI. Unmatched junction bases numbered 7, after V lost 7 bases and J lost 3 bases. The CDR3 is 16 amino acids. This chain's CDR3 is CASNEGQGGDTGELFF. DNA of the CDR3: TGTGCCAGCAACGAGGGACAGGGGGGGGACACCGGGGAGCTGTTTTTT.

The chain recombines TRBV6-5 with TRBJ2-1; a possible D gene is TRBD1 (6 bases). The CDR3 consists of 16 residues. V lost 0 bases to trimming and J lost 1 base, with 10 bases between them. Per germline, CDR1 MNHEY and CDR2 SVGAGI. The CDR3 reads CASSYSPDSSYNEQFF. In DNA, the CDR3 is TGTGCCAGCAGTTACTCACCGGACAGTTCCTACAATGAGCAGTTCTTC.

The genes are TRBV6-6 and TRBJ1-3; unclear D gene. V lost 5 bases to trimming and J lost 3 bases, with 11 bases between them. The V gene's germline CDR1 is MNHNY and CDR2 SVGAGI (reference sequence). This CDR3 region has 14 residues. The CDR3: CASSPPEGGNTIYF. The DNA of the CDR3 is TGTGCCAGCAGTCCCCCCGAGGGTGGAAACACCATATATTTT.

The sample holds one count of this clone. This sequence joins TRBV24-1 and TRBJ2-1; TRBD2 matches at 10 bases. Germline assignment: CDR1 KGHDR and CDR2 SFDVKD. The CDR3 runs 16 residues. Unmatched junction bases numbered 1, after V lost 3 bases and J lost 0 bases. CDR3 loop: CATSDPSGSSYNEQFF. CDR3 bases: TGTGCCACCAGTGATCCTAGCGGGAGCTCCTACAATGAGCAGTTCTTC.

This sequence joins TRBV5-1 and TRBJ2-7; tentatively, D is TRBD2 (6 bases). The CDR3 loop spans 14 amino acids. CDR1 and CDR2 from the germline V gene are SGHRS and YFSETQ. V was trimmed by 3 bases and J by 4 bases, leaving 14 bases between them. The CDR3 reads CASSSPGLSYEQYF. CDR3 DNA sequence: TGCGCCAGCAGCTCGCCGGGACTGAGTTACGAGCAGTACTTC.

The chain combines TRBV11-2 with TRBJ1-3; D possibly corresponds to TRBD1 (5 bases). V gave up 5 bases and J gave up 3 bases, with 11 bases separating them. Germline V gives CDR1 SGHAT, CDR2 FQNNGV. The CDR3 covers 14 residues. CDR3 in DNA: TGTGCCAGCAGCCTAAGCAGGGTTGGAAACACCATATATTTT. Translating gives CASSLSRVGNTIYF.

The chain couples TRBV24-1 to TRBJ2-5; TRBD2 matches 12 bases. J was trimmed by 5 bases and V by 3 bases; bases with no gene match: 9. The CDR3 is 17 amino acids. Germline V gene lookup returns CDR1 KGHDR and CDR2 SFDVKD. The CDR3 sequence: CATSDPASGRAEETQYF. CDR3 in DNA: TGTGCCACCAGTGATCCCGCTAGCGGGAGGGCCGAGGAGACCCAGTACTTC.

This chain links TRBV3-1 (or the pseudogene TRBV3-2) with TRBJ1-1; D is uncertain. The CDR3 loop spans 14 amino acids. V was pared by 1 base and J by 1 base, with 7 bases between. The germline V gene encodes CDR1 LGHDT and CDR2 YNNKEL (reference sequence). Here the CDR3 DNA reads TGTGCCAGCAGCCAAGGGCCCACGAACACTGAAGCTTTCTTT. Translating gives CASSQGPTNTEAFF.

V and J are TRBV2 and TRBJ1-1; perhaps TRBD1 as D (6 bases). Germline V CDR1 and CDR2: SNHLY, FYNNEI. Trimming removed 1 base at V and 1 base at J, with 13 bases between. There are 16 residues in the CDR3. CDR3 sequence (DNA): TGTGCCAGCAGTGAAGGATCAGGGACACCGAACACTGAAGCTTTCTTT. Translation: CASSEGSGTPNTEAFF.

The chain couples TRBV7-9 to TRBJ1-5; 7 bases align to TRBD1. Germline V CDR1 and CDR2: SEHNR, FQNEAQ (reference sequence). The CDR3 runs 16 residues. V was clipped by 0 bases and J by 4 bases; unmatched bases: 6. CDR3 residues: CASSLAGGRENQPQHF. Written as DNA, the CDR3 is TGTGCCAGCAGCTTAGCAGGGGGCAGAGAGAATCAGCCCCAGCATTTT.